This T cell receptor (beta chain) was sequenced for a study of cytomegalovirus exposure and HLA in healthy donors. Trimming cost V 4 bases and J 2 bases; bases outside gene matches: 10. The length of the CDR3 is 16 residues. Per germline, CDR1 SGHNT and CDR2 YYREEE (reference sequence). A word on this clone: As yet, its antigen is unknown.

The PCR employed 60 Vbeta primers together with 13 Jbeta primers. The table came from immunoSEQ multiplex PCR; TCRdb's copy has only in-frame clones and leaves some out. The table gives about 130,000 clones; the top ten clones make up roughly 2.7% of it. Notes on the study in general: Generally TCR sequences proved uncommon, though certain public TCRs appeared in numerous donors. In a later analysis, HLA-associated beta chains showed higher expansion and lower generation probabilities than comparable chains. Common viral pathogens (according to a later analysis) appeared linked to several of the most significant clusters. Most of the TCR beta V segments (in an earlier analysis) were productive either about 87% or about 30% of the time.

J is TRBJ2-7 and V is TRBV5-4; TRBD1 aligns across 9 bases. Sequenced: PBMCs. The receptor was derived from a man younger than 45 in good health and CMV-seronegative. The CDR3: CASSHRVDRGTYEQYF. The CDR3 coding sequence is TGTGCCAGCAGCCATCGGGTGGACAGGGGAACCTACGAGCAGTACTTC.